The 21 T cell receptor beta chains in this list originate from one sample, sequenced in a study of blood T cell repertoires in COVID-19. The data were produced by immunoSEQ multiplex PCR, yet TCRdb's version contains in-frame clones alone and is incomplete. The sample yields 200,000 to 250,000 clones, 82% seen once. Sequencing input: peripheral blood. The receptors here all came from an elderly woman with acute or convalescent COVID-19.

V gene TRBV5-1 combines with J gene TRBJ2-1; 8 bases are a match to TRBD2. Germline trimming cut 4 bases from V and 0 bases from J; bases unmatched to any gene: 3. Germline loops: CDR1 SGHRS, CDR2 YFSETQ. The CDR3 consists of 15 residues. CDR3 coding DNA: TGCGCCAGCAGCACAAGCGGGGGCTCCTACAATGAGCAGTTCTTC. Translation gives CASSTSGGSYNEQFF.

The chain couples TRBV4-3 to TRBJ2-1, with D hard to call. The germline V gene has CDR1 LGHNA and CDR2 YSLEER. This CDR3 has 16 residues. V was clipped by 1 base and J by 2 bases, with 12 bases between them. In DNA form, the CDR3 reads TGCGCCAGCAGCCAAGTTTGGCCTGGAGCCTACAATGAGCAGTTCTTC. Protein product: CASSQVWPGAYNEQFF.

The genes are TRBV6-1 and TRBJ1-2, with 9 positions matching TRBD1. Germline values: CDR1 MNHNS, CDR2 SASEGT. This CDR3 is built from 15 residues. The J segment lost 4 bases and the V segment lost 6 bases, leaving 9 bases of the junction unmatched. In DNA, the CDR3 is TGTGCCAGCAGCCAGACCTTACAGGGGGCCTATGGCTACACCTTC. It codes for CASSQTLQGAYGYTF.

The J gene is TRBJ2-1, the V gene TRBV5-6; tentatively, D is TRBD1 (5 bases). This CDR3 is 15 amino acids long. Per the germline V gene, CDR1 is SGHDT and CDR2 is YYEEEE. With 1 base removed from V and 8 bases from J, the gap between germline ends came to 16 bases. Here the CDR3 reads CASSLKVWGIDEQFF. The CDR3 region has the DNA TGTGCCAGCAGCTTGAAAGTTTGGGGCATTGATGAGCAGTTCTTC.

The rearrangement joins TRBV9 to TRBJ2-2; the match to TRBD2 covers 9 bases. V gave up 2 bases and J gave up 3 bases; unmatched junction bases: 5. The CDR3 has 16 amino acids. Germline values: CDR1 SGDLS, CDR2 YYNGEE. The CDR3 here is CASSVRGGADTGELFF. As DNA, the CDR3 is TGTGCCAGCAGCGTTCGCGGGGGGGCAGACACCGGGGAGCTGTTTTTT.

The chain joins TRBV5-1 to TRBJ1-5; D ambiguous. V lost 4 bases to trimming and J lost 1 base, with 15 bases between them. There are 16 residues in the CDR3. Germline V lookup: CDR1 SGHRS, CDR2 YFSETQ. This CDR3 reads CASSPGGGQSNQPQHF. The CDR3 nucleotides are TGCGCCAGCAGCCCGGGAGGCGGTCAAAGCAATCAGCCCCAGCATTTT.

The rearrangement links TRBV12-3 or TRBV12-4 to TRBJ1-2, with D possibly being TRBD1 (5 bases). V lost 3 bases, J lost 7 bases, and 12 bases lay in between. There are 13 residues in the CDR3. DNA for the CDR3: TGTGCCAGCAGTTTTGGGGGGAGAGGTGGCTACACCTTC. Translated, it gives CASSFGGRGGYTF.

The CDR3 DNA reads as TGTGCCAGTAGTATAGTACGGGGGTCGGGCTATGGCTACACCTTC. It yields the protein CASSIVRGSGYGYTF. The V call is TRBV19, the J call TRBJ1-2, with a weak D call TRBD1 (5 bases). The CDR3 covers 15 residues. V dropped 1 base and J dropped 4 bases, with 13 bases sitting between them. Germline CDR1 is LNHDA and CDR2 is SQIVND (reference sequence).

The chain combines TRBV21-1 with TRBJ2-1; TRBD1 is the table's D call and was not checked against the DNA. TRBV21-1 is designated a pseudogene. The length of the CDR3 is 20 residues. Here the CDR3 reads CASSKRWLNRKNSSYNEQFF. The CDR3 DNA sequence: TGTGCCAGCAGCAAAAGGTGGTTGAACAGAAAGAATAGCTCCTACAATGAGCAGTTCTTC.

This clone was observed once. CDR3 in DNA: TGTGCCAGTAGTCCCGGTAGGGGCCGGGGGACCCTCACAGATACGCAGTATTTT. Translated, it gives CASSPGRGRGTLTDTQYF. The V and J genes are TRBV19 and TRBJ2-3, with D tentatively TRBD2 (6 bases). The CDR3 has 18 amino acids. Germline CDR1 and CDR2: LNHDA and SQIVND (reference sequence). V lost 5 bases, J lost 2 bases, and 23 bases lay in between.

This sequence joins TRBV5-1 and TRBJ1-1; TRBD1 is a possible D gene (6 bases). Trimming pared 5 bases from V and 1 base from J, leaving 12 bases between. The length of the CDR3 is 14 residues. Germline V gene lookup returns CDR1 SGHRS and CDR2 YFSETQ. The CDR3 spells CASRAGVANTEAFF. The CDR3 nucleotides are TGCGCCAGCAGAGCAGGGGTGGCGAACACTGAAGCTTTCTTT.

CDR3 DNA sequence: TGTGCCAGCAGCCCGACGGGACAGCCTGGGGGCTACACCTTC. This sequence encodes CASSPTGQPGGYTF. V is TRBV11-2 and J is TRBJ1-2; 7 bases fit TRBD1. Trimming at V came to 5 bases and at J to 8 bases, leaving 11 bases not matched to a gene. Germline CDR1 SGHAT, CDR2 FQNNGV. The CDR3 is 14 residues long.

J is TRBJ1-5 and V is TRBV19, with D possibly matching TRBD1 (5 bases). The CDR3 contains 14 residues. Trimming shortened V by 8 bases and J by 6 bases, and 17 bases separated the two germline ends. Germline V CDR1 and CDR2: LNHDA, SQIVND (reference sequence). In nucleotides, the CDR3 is TGTGCCAGTTCAAATGGGGGGAGGGGTCAGCCCCAGCATTTT. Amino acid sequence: CASSNGGRGQPQHF.

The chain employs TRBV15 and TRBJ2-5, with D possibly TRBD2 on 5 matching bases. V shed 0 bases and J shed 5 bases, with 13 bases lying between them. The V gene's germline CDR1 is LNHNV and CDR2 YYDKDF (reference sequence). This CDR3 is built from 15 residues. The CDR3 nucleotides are TGTGCCACCAGCAGAGATCCGGGGTTTGGGGAGACCCAGTACTTC. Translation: CATSRDPGFGETQYF.

The CDR3 DNA reads as TGTGCCAGCAGCCAAGATGGCTCCGGGGGGCGCGTCGGCTACACCTTC. Its translation is CASSQDGSGGRVGYTF. The rearrangement uses TRBV3-1 (or the pseudogene TRBV3-2) and TRBJ1-2, with a weak D call TRBD1 (6 bases). Trimming cost V 0 bases and J 8 bases, with 19 bases left between them. Germline lookup yields CDR1 LGHDT and CDR2 YNNKEL (reference sequence). This CDR3 is 16 amino acids long.

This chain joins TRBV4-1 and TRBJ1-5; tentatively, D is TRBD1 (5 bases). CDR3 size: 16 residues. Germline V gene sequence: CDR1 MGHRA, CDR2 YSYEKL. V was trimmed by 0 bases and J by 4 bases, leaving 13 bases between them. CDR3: CASSQDSNRLNQPQHF. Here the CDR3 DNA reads TGCGCCAGCAGCCAAGATTCGAACAGGCTGAATCAGCCCCAGCATTTT.

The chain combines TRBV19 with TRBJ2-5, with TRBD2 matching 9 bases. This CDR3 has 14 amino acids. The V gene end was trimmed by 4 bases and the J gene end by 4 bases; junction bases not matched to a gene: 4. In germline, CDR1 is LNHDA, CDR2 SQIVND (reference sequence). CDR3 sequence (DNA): TGTGCCAGTAGTAAGGCGGGGGGGCGAGAGACCCAGTACTTC. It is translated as CASSKAGGRETQYF.

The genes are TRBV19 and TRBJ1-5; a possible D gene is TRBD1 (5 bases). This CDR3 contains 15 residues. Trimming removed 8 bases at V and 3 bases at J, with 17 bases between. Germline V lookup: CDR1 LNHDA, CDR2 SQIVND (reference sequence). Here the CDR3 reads CASRSTVGANQPQHF. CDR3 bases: TGTGCCAGTCGCTCCACCGTAGGGGCCAATCAGCCCCAGCATTTT.

The CDR3 reads CASSLGQGIFTGELFF. DNA for the CDR3: TGTGCCAGCAGTTTAGGCCAGGGCATATTCACCGGGGAGCTGTTTTTT. The chain employs TRBV28 and TRBJ2-2; a weak D match, TRBD1 (5 bases). V lost 2 bases to trimming and J lost 4 bases, with 14 bases between them. The CDR3 has 16 residues. Per germline, CDR1 MDHEN and CDR2 SYDVKM. Using reference TRBV28 and TRBJ2-2 for the parts outside the CDR3, the full variable domain is DVKVTQSSRYLVKRTGEKVFLECVQDMDHENMFWYRQDPGLGLRLIYFSYDVKMKEKGDIPEGYSVSREKKERFSLILESASTNQTSMYLCASSLGQGIFTGELFFGEGSRLTVL.

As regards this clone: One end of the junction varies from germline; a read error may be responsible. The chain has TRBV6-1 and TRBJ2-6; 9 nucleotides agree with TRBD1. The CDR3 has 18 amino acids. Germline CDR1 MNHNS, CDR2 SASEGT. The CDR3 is CASSEVGTGLTGANVLTF. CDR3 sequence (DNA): TGTGCCAGCAGCGAAGTAGGGACAGGGTTGACTGGGGCCAACGTCCTGACTTTC.

This chain's CDR3 is CASSLWDRERDEQFF. CDR3 DNA: TGTGCCAGCAGTTTGTGGGACAGGGAACGGGATGAGCAGTTCTTC. V gene TRBV7-2 combines with J gene TRBJ2-1, with 9 positions matching TRBD1. CDR1 is SGHTA and CDR2 is FQGNSA in the germline V gene. The junction had 11 bases not matched to a gene; V was cut back by 6 bases and J by 8 bases. The CDR3 covers 15 residues.